This T cell receptor (beta chain) was recovered during a study of vaccination and CD4 T cells after COVID-19. Study summary: Blood was drawn a median around 70 days post second dose, range 14 to 241.

The CDR3 loop spans 16 amino acids. Trimming took 1 base from V and 3 from J; bases not matched to a gene: 6. Per the germline V gene, CDR1 is MNHEY and CDR2 is SVGAGI. Time point here: late sampling 161 to 241 days after vaccination in a few convalescent patients. The sample's treatment: roughly ten-day PBMC culture with coronavirus spike peptide pools or control peptides (ViraFEST assay). With the Oncomine TCR Beta short-read assay, DNA from cultured CD4+ T cells was sequenced. TCRdb independently ran MiXCR on the PCR reads; one entry per CDR3 protein. The top ten hold 3% to 4% of the sample, which has 25,000 to 30,000 distinct CDR3 sequences, 35% to 40% seen once. Comment on this clonotype: The target antigen is unknown.

J is TRBJ1-1 and V is TRBV6-5; 9 bases are a match to TRBD1. This specimen consisted of CD4+ T cells from blood, cultured in vitro, obtained about 7 months after SARS-CoV-2 vaccination. The clonotype comes from a human donor who had recovered from COVID-19. The CDR3 sequence is CASSYYGTGLDTEAFF. CDR3 sequence (DNA): TGTGCCAGCAGTTACTACGGGACAGGGTTGGACACTGAAGCTTTCTTT.